This T cell receptor (beta chain) was profiled in a study of graft-versus-host responses after intestinal transplantation. Study-wide background: Recipients were all induced with anti-thymocyte globulin, then given tacrolimus and steroids for around three years.

Germline CDR1 is MNHNS and CDR2 is SASEGT. V dropped 6 bases and J dropped 0 bases, with 9 bases sitting between them. The CDR3 sequence is 15 residues long. Notes on this clone: Its antigen is undetermined.

Repertoires were generated with immunoSEQ multiplex PCR, while TCRdb's copy carries only in-frame clones and drops some. The sample lists some 100,000 clones, 87% seen once, with about 0.95% in the top ten. Study-wide results and caveats: Declines in HvG clones occurring early post-transplant were associated with peak circulating GvH clone levels. Recipient marrow harbored GvH clones, some of which surfaced first in ileum or blood.

The chain recombines TRBV6-1 with TRBJ1-6; a weak D match, TRBD1 (5 bases). The source is a human donor who was the organ donor for an intestinal transplant. The source material was unstimulated CD4+ T cells sorted from spleen or lymph node cells, sampled before transplant. In DNA, the CDR3 is TGTGCCAGCAGCAGACAGAGCTCCTATAATTCACCCCTCCACTTT. This sequence encodes CASSRQSSYNSPLHF.